This entry concerns a single T cell receptor beta chain. Its antigen is not known. Running of the v3.0 immunoSEQ assay took place at survey level. Measured with immunoSEQ multiplex PCR; TCRdb has only the in-frame clones, and not every one. The sample holds more than 15,000 clones; roughly 94% are singletons and the top ten take 4.6%. The data were obtained in a study of long-term antiretroviral therapy in people with HIV. The overall study: By about a decade, the earliest samples predate the 2015 immediate-ART recommendation.

Study results and limitations: Clonal populations expanded prior to ART predominated within the repertoire at all time points. Controls showed broader CDR3 length ranges than did the HIV repertoires. Post-treatment diversity went higher with ART but stayed below transplant donor controls.

With 5 bases removed from V and 4 bases from J, the gap between germline ends came to 11 bases. CDR3 length: 13 residues. Germline loops: CDR1 LNHDA, CDR2 SQIVND (reference sequence). The chain links TRBV19 to TRBJ1-2; D possibly corresponds to TRBD1 (5 bases). This receptor was obtained from a woman between 50 and 59 years old with HIV. The starting material was unsorted PBMCs, obtained around 6.4 years after starting antiretroviral therapy. CDR3 sequence: CASSVGTLYGYTF. The DNA of the CDR3 is TGTGCCAGTAGTGTAGGGACCCTCTATGGCTACACCTTC.